This record covers a single TCR beta chain. The repertoire was sequenced with immunoSEQ multiplex PCR; TCRdb's copy has only in-frame clones and lacks some. The sample contains around 110,000 clones, 85% to 90% of which appear only once. This entry comes from a study of control samples from healthy donors and cancer patients. This CDR3 has 13 amino acids. V was pared by 3 bases and J by 7 bases, with 12 bases between. Germline lookup yields CDR1 LGHDT and CDR2 YNNKEL (reference sequence). Material for sequencing was blood. This clonotype originated in a woman in her sixties or seventies in good health. V is TRBV3-1 (or the pseudogene TRBV3-2) and J is TRBJ1-1, with D perhaps TRBD1 (6 bases). The CDR3 loop is CASSHRGRDEAFF. The CDR3 DNA sequence: TGTGCCAGCAGCCACCGGGGGCGGGATGAAGCTTTCTTT.